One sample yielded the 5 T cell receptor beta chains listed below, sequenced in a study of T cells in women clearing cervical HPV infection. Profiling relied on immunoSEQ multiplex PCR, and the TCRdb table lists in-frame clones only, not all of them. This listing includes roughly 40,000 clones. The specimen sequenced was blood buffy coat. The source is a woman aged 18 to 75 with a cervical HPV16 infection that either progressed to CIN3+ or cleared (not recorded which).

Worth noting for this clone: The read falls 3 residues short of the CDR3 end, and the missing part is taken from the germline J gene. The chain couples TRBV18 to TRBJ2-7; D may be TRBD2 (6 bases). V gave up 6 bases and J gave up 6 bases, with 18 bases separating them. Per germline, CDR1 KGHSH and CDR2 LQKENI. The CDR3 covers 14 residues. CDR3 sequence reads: CASSPEIRGGEQYF. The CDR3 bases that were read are TGTGCCAGCTCGCCGGAGATTCGGGGAGGCGAG.

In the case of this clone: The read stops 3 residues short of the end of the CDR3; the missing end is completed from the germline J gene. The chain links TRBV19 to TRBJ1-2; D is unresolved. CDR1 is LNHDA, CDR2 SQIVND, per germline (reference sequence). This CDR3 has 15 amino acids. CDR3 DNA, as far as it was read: TGTGCCAGTAGTATAGATCCAGCGGGAGGATACGAC. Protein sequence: CASSIDPAGGYD. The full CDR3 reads CASSIDPAGGYDYTF.

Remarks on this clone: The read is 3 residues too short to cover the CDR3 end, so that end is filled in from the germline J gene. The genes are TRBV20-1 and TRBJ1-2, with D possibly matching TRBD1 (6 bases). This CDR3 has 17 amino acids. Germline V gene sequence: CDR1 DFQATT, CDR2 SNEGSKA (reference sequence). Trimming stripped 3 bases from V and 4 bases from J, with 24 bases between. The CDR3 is CSASSGTKGPIGYGYTF. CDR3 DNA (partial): TGCAGTGCTAGTAGCGGGACAAAAGGGCCTATTGGCTATGGC.

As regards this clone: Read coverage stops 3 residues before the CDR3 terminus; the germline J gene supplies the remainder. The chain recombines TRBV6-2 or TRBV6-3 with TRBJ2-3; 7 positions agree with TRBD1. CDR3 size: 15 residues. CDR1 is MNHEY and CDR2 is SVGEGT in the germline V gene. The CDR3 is CASSRTGASNQPQYF. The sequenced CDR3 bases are TGTGCCAGCAGTCGCACAGGGGCGAGCAATCAGCCG.

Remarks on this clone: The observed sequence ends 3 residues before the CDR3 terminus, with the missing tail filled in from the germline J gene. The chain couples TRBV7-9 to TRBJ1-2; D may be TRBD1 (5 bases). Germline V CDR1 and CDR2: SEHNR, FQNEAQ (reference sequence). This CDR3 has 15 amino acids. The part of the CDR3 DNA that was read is TGTGCCAGCAGCTTAGTTGGGACTAGTTCGTACGAC. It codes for CASSLVGTSSYD. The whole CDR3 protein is CASSLVGTSSYDYTF.